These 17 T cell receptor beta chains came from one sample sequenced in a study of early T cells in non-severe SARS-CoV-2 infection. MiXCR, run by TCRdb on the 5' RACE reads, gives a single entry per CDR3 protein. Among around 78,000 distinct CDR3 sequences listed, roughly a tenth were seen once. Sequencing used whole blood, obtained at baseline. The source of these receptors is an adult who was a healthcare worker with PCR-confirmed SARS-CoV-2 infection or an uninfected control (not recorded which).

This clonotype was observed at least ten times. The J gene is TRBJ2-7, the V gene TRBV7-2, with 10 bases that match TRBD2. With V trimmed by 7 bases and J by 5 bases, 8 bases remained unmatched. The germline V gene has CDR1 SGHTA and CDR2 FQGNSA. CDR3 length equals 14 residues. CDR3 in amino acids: CASTMSGGAHEQYF. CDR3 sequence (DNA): TGTGCCAGCACGATGAGCGGGGGGGCACACGAGCAGTACTTC.

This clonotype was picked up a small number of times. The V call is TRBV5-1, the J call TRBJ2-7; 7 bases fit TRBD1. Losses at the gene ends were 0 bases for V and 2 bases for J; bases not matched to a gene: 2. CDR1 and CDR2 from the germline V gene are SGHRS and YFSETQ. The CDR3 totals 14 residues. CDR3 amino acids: CASSLAGQPYEQYF. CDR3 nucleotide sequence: TGCGCCAGCAGCTTGGCGGGACAGCCCTACGAGCAGTACTTC.

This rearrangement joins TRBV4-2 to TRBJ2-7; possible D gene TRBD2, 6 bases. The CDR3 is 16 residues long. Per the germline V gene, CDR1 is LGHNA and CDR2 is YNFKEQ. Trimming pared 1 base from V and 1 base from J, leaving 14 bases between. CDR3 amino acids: CASSQVSRGISYEQYF. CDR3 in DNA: TGTGCCAGCAGCCAAGTCTCTCGCGGGATTTCCTACGAGCAGTACTTC.

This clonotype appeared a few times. In DNA, the CDR3 is TGTGCCAGCAGTTACTCGCCGGGGGAGTGGAATTCACCCCTCCACTTT. This sequence encodes CASSYSPGEWNSPLHF. The V call is TRBV6-2 or TRBV6-3, the J call TRBJ1-6; possible D gene TRBD1, 5 bases. Germline lookup yields CDR1 MNHEY and CDR2 SVGEGT. Trimming took 0 bases from V and 7 from J, leaving 13 bases between them. The CDR3 extends over 16 amino acids.

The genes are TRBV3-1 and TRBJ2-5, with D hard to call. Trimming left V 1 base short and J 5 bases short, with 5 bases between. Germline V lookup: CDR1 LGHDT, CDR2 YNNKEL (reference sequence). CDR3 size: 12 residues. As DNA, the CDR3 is TGTGCCAGCAGCCAAGCCGGGGAGACCCAGTACTTC. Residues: CASSQAGETQYF.

The DNA of the CDR3 is TGTGCCAGCAGCCCCGAGGGGGGGGCCTACAATGAGCAGTTCTTC. It is translated as CASSPEGGAYNEQFF. The gene calls are TRBV7-7 and TRBJ2-1; D may be TRBD2 (7 bases). CDR3 length: 15 amino acids. Germline values: CDR1 SSHAT, CDR2 FNYEAQ (reference sequence). V gave up 5 bases and J gave up 2 bases, with 13 bases separating them.

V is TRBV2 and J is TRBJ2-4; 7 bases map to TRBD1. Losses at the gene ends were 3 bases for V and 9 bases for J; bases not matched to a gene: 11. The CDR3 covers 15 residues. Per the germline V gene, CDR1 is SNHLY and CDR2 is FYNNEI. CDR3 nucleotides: TGTGCCAGCAGTGATGCGAGAGGACAGGATGCCATTCAGTACTTC. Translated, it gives CASSDARGQDAIQYF. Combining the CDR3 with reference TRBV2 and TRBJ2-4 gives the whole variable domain EPEVTQTPSHQVTQMGQEVILRCVPISNHLYFYWYRQILGQKVEFLVSFYNNEISEKSEIFDDQFSVERPDGSNFTLKIRSTKLEDSAMYFCASSDARGQDAIQYFGAGTRLSVL.

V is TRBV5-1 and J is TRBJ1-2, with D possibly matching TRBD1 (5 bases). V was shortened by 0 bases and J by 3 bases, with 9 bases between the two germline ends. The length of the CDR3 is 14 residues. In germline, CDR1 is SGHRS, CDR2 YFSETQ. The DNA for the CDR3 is TGCGCCAGCAGCTTGGTCGGAGGGGACTATGGCTACACCTTC. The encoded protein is CASSLVGGDYGYTF.

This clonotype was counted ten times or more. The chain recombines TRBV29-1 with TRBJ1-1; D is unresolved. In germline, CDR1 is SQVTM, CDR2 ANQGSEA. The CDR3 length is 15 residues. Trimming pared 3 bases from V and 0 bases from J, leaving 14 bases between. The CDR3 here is CSVDTQDGLNTEAFF. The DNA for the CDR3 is TGCAGCGTTGATACCCAGGACGGCCTGAACACTGAAGCTTTCTTT.

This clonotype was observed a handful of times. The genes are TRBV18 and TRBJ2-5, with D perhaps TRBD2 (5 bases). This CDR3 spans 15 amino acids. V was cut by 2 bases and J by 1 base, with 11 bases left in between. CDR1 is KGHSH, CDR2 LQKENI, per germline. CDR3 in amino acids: CASSPADGVQETQYF. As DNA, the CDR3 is TGTGCCAGCTCACCAGCGGACGGGGTCCAAGAGACCCAGTACTTC.

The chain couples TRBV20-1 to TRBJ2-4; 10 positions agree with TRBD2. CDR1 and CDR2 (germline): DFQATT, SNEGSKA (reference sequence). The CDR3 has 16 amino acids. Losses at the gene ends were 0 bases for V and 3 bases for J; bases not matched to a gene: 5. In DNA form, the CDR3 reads TGCAGTGCTAGAGATAGGCTAGCGGGGGACAAAAACATTCAGTACTTC. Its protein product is CSARDRLAGDKNIQYF.

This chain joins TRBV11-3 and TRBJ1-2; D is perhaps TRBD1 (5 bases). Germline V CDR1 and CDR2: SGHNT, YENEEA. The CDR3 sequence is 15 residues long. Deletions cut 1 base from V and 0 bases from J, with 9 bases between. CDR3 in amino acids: CASSLGTGANYGYTF. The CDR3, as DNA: TGTGCCAGCAGCTTAGGAACAGGAGCTAACTATGGCTACACCTTC.

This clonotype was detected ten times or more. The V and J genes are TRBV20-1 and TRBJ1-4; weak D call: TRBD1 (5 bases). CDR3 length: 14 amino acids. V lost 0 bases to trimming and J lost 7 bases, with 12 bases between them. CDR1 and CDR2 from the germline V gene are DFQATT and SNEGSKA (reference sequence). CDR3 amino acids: CSAREAGGGEKLFF. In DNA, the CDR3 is TGCAGTGCTAGAGAGGCGGGGGGAGGTGAAAAACTGTTTTTT.

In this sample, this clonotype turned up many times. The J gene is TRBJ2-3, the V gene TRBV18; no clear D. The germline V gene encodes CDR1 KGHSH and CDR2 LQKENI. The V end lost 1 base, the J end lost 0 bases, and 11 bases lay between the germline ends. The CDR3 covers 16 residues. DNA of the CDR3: TGTGCCAGCTCACCACTGAAAGCACCTAGCACAGATACGCAGTATTTT. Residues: CASSPLKAPSTDTQYF.

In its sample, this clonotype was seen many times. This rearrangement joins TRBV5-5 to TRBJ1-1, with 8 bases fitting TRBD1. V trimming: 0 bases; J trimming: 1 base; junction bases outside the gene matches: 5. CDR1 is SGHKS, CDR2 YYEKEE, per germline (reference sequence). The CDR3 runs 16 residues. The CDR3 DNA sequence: TGTGCCAGCAGCTTGGGGCGGACAGGGCGGAACACTGAAGCTTTCTTT. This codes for CASSLGRTGRNTEAFF.

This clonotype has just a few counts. CDR3 nucleotide sequence: TGTGCCAGCAGCCACGGGGGGGACACTGAAGCTTTCTTT. Its translation is CASSHGGDTEAFF. The genes are TRBV14 and TRBJ1-1; D might be TRBD1 (5 bases). The CDR3 totals 13 residues. The V and J ends lost 3 bases and 3 bases respectively, with 8 bases between them. Per the germline V gene, CDR1 is SGHDN and CDR2 is FVKESK.

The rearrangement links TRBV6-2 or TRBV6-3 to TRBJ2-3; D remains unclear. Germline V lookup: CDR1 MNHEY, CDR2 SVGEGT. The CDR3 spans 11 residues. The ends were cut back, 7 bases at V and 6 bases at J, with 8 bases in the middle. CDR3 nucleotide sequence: TGTGCCAGCACCGGCGGCGATACGCAGTATTTT. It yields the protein CASTGGDTQYF.